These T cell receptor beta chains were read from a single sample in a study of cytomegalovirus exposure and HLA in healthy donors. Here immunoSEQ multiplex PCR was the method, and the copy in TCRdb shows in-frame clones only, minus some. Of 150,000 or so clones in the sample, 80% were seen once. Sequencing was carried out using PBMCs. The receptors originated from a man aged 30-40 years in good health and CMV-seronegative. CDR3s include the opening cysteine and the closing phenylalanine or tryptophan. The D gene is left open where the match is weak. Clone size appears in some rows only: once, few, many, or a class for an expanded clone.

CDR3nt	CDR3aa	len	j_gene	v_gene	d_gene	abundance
TGCGCCAGCAGCTTAGAGACAGGGCCCTACGAGCAGTACTTC	CASSLETGPYEQYF	14	TRBJ2-7	TRBV5-1	TRBD1	.
TGTGCTAGTGGTTTGGCACGACAGGACCACCAAGAGACCCAGTACTTC	CASGLARQDHQETQYF	16	TRBJ2-5	TRBV12-5	.	.
TGCGCCAGCAGCCTTAACAGGGGCAATTTCTATGGCTACACCTTC	CASSLNRGNFYGYTF	15	TRBJ1-2	TRBV4-3	TRBD1	.
TGTGCCAGCAGCTCTCCTCTGCGGGGGACTGAAGCTTTCTTT	CASSSPLRGTEAFF	14	TRBJ1-1	TRBV7-9	.	.
TGCGCCAGCAGCCAAGGCCTGACTAGCGGGCAGCGGAGTCAGATTAAGAATGAGCAGTTCTTC	CASSQGLTSGQRSQIKNEQFF	21	TRBJ2-1	TRBV4-1	TRBD2	.
TGTGCCAGCAGTGAGGGGAGGGGTAACACCGGGGAGCTGTTTTTT	CASSEGRGNTGELFF	15	TRBJ2-2	TRBV2	TRBD2	.
TGTGCCAGCAGTTTCCCCGGGACAGACAATGAGCAGTTCTTC	CASSFPGTDNEQFF	14	TRBJ2-1	TRBV6-5	TRBD1	.
TGCGCCAGCAGCTCGGGACTAGCGGTCTCCTACAATGAGCAGTTCTTC	CASSSGLAVSYNEQFF	16	TRBJ2-1	TRBV5-1	TRBD2	once
TGCGCCAGCAGCTTCGGGGAAACCGGGGAGCTGTTTTTT	CASSFGETGELFF	13	TRBJ2-2	TRBV5-1	.	once
TGCGCCAGCACCCCGGTCTACGGGACAAATTACGAGCAGTACTTC	CASTPVYGTNYEQYF	15	TRBJ2-7	TRBV5-1	.	.
TGTGCCTGGAATAGACAGGGAGGCAATCAGCCCCAGCATTTT	CAWNRQGGNQPQHF	14	TRBJ1-5	TRBV30	TRBD1	.
TGTGCCAGCAGCTTAGTCGTTACAGCCTACGAGCAGTACTTC	CASSLVVTAYEQYF	14	TRBJ2-7	TRBV7-9	.	.
TGTGCCAGCAGCCAGCGACAGGGAACAGACTATGGCTACACCTTC	CASSQRQGTDYGYTF	15	TRBJ1-2	TRBV7-2	TRBD1	once
TGTGCCAGCAGCCAAGCGGGACACGCAAAAGAGACCCAGTACTTC	CASSQAGHAKETQYF	15	TRBJ2-5	TRBV4-2	.	.
TGTGCCAGCAAGGGACAGTGGGGCACCGGGGAGCTGTTTTTT	CASKGQWGTGELFF	14	TRBJ2-2	TRBV25-1	TRBD1	few
TGTGCCAGCAGTTACCAGGGCTACGAGCAGTACTTC	CASSYQGYEQYF	12	TRBJ2-7	TRBV6-5	.	few
TGTGCCAGTAGTACCACCCGGGTCACCGCACCCCAGCATTTT	CASSTTRVTAPQHF	14	TRBJ1-5	TRBV19	.	few
TGTGCCAGCAGCAGACAGGAGACTAACACTGAAGCTTTCTTT	CASSRQETNTEAFF	14	TRBJ1-1	TRBV7-9	.	few
TGTGCCAGCACCACCCCGAGGGGCAATCAGCCCCAGCATTTT	CASTTPRGNQPQHF	14	TRBJ1-5	TRBV6-6	.	.
TGCGCCAGCAGTGAGGGCAAAACCCAGCCCCAGCATTTT	CASSEGKTQPQHF	13	TRBJ1-5	TRBV10-1	.	once
TGTGCCAGCAGCTTCTTGGACAGCTCCACAGATACGCAGTATTTT	CASSFLDSSTDTQYF	15	TRBJ2-3	TRBV7-6	.	.
TGTGCCAGCAGCAAAGGGACATTCTCCTACGAGCAGTACTTC	CASSKGTFSYEQYF	14	TRBJ2-7	TRBV5-4	.	.
TGCAGCGTTGAGAACTTGGGACAGGGGGCGTCTGGAAACACCATATATTTT	CSVENLGQGASGNTIYF	17	TRBJ1-3	TRBV29-1	TRBD1	.
TGTGCCAGCAGCTTAAAGGCGGGAGAAGTCTACGAGCAGTACTTC	CASSLKAGEVYEQYF	15	TRBJ2-7	TRBV7-9	TRBD2	.
TGTGCCAGCAGTACTGGAGGGAATATGAACACTGAAGCTTTCTTT	CASSTGGNMNTEAFF	15	TRBJ1-1	TRBV6-5	.	.
TGTGCCAGTAGCTTAGACAGGGGTTACGAGCAGTACTTC	CASSLDRGYEQYF	13	TRBJ2-7	TRBV19	TRBD1	once
TGTGCCAGCAGTTTAGGGGAGGGGGACAATCAGCCCCAGCATTTT	CASSLGEGDNQPQHF	15	TRBJ1-5	TRBV28	.	.
TGTGCCGCAGGACGGGGGGACTATGGCTACACCTTC	CAAGRGDYGYTF	12	TRBJ1-2	TRBV6-5	.	.
TGCGCCAGCAGCTTGGCCGCGGGGAGTGATCACTACAATGAGCAGTTCTTC	CASSLAAGSDHYNEQFF	17	TRBJ2-1	TRBV5-1	.	.
TGCGCCAGCAGCCCCTACCTACTAGCGGGGTCTAACAATGAGCAGTTCTTC	CASSPYLLAGSNNEQFF	17	TRBJ2-1	TRBV4-1	TRBD2	.
TGTGCCAGCAGCGTAGGAGGAGGGGGCAACTATGGCTACACCTTC	CASSVGGGGNYGYTF	15	TRBJ1-2	TRBV9	TRBD1	.
TGCGCCAGCAGCCTTGGACAGGGGGCTGAAGAGCAGTACTTC	CASSLGQGAEEQYF	14	TRBJ2-7	TRBV4-3	TRBD1	.
TGTGCCAGCAGTTACTCCGCGGGCTACGAGCAGTACTTC	CASSYSAGYEQYF	13	TRBJ2-7	TRBV6-5	.	.
TGCGCCAGCAGCCAAGAGCGGGGCTTACTGGGAAAACTGTTTTTT	CASSQERGLLGKLFF	15	TRBJ1-4	TRBV4-3	.	.
TGTGCCAGCAGCTTATACCAGACTAGCGGGAGATACGAGCAGTACTTC	CASSLYQTSGRYEQYF	16	TRBJ2-7	TRBV4-2	TRBD2	.
TGTGCCACCAGCAATCCTCAGGGATCCTACGAGCAGTACTTC	CATSNPQGSYEQYF	14	TRBJ2-7	TRBV15	.	.
TGTGCCAGCAGCTCCCTAAATCCCGGGATTGGGGCAGATACGCAGTATTTT	CASSSLNPGIGADTQYF	17	TRBJ2-3	TRBV5-6	.	.
TGTGCCAGCAGTCAGACTAGTTGGGAGCTGTTTTTT	CASSQTSWELFF	12	TRBJ2-2	TRBV4-2	.	.
TGCGCCAGCAAGGGACAGGGGAGCTCTGGCTACACCTTC	CASKGQGSSGYTF	13	TRBJ1-2	TRBV4-1	TRBD1	.
TGCGCCAGCAGCTTGGCAGGGGGCGATCAGCCCCAGCATTTT	CASSLAGGDQPQHF	14	TRBJ1-5	TRBV5-1	TRBD1	.
TGTGCCAGCAGTTACTCGGGGACATGGGCTACCTACGAGCAGTACTTC	CASSYSGTWATYEQYF	16	TRBJ2-7	TRBV6-5	.	once
TGTGCCATCAGTGAGGTATGGGATTTGACAGGGAGGAGTTATGGCTACACCTTC	CAISEVWDLTGRSYGYTF	18	TRBJ1-2	TRBV10-3	TRBD1	.
TGTGCCAGCAGTTACGGCGTCAGGGGGAATCCCATATATTTT	CASSYGVRGNPIYF	14	TRBJ1-3	TRBV6-5	TRBD1	.
TGTGCCAGCAGTGCGTACAGGGCCGACGAGCAGTACTTC	CASSAYRADEQYF	13	TRBJ2-7	TRBV2	.	.
TGTGCCAGCAGTTTTTTTGGACTCTCCGGGGCCAACGTCCTGACTTTC	CASSFFGLSGANVLTF	16	TRBJ2-6	TRBV28	.	.
TGTGCCAGTAGTATAGAGGGACAGGGAAGCGATGAGCAGTTCTTC	CASSIEGQGSDEQFF	15	TRBJ2-1	TRBV19	TRBD1	.
TGTGCCTGGATTCCGACAGGGAGACAAAGGGGGCAGTACTTC	CAWIPTGRQRGQYF	14	TRBJ2-5	TRBV30	TRBD1	.
TGTGCCAGCAGTTACCCCGCGGGCACTGAAGCTTTCTTT	CASSYPAGTEAFF	13	TRBJ1-1	TRBV6-6	.	.
TGTGCCAGCAGTGAAACAGGGGGCCAAACCGGGGAGCTGTTTTTT	CASSETGGQTGELFF	15	TRBJ2-2	TRBV2	TRBD1	few
TGTGCCAGCAGCCAATCTGACAGGGAAGGCGGCTACACCTTC	CASSQSDREGGYTF	14	TRBJ1-2	TRBV4-2	TRBD1	.
TGTGCCAGCAGACCCGGACTAGCGGGGATCTACGAGCAGTACTTC	CASRPGLAGIYEQYF	15	TRBJ2-7	TRBV6-6	TRBD2	.
TGTGCCAGCATTAGGAGCGGGGGGCGCTCCTACAATGAGCAGTTCTTC	CASIRSGGRSYNEQFF	16	TRBJ2-1	TRBV2	TRBD2	.
TGCGCCAGCAGTCATGGGCAGATGAACACTGAAGCTTTCTTT	CASSHGQMNTEAFF	14	TRBJ1-1	TRBV23-1	.	few
TGTGCCAGCAGCTTGGGAGGGACCGGGGAGCTGTTTTTT	CASSLGGTGELFF	13	TRBJ2-2	TRBV5-4	.	.
TGTGCCATCCAATCGGAGCAACACCCCACCTACGAGCAGTACTTC	CAIQSEQHPTYEQYF	15	TRBJ2-7	TRBV10-3	.	.